Listed below are T cell receptor beta chains from one sample, sequenced in a study of CD8+ T cells in alopecia areata. The data were produced by immunoSEQ multiplex PCR, yet TCRdb's version contains in-frame clones alone and is incomplete. Of 7,000 to 8,000 clones detected, 70% to 85% appear once; the ten largest clones hold more than 2.5%. The sequenced sample was CD4+ Tregs sorted from blood. These receptors were taken from a human donor with alopecia areata. Each CDR3 is given without its conserved first and last residue. The size of a clone is reported for some rows only, either as once, few or many, or as a class for expanded clones.

ASSAGLRSSPLH | TRBJ1-6 | NA | TRBV14
ASSLLGAGSNYGYT | TRBJ1-2 | NA | TRBV7-2
ATQYRGSYNEQF | TRBJ2-1 | NA | TRBV19
ASSPGQGAATEAF | TRBJ1-1 | NA | TRBV18
ASSSQFHAYNEQF | TRBJ2-1 | NA | TRBV5-4
ASSWTDNTGELF | TRBJ2-2 | NA | TRBV5-1
ASSLAQGWETQY | TRBJ2-5 | NA | TRBV5-5
ASGQGSREEKLF | TRBJ1-4 | NA | TRBV5-1
ASSLDRMDGYT | TRBJ1-2 | NA | TRBV18
ASRTPSGSWHEQF | TRBJ2-1 | few | TRBV6-6
ASSSGQGRGNEQF | TRBJ2-1 | once | TRBV6-5
ASSLRRGQGVSTDTQY | TRBJ2-3 | NA | TRBV11-2
AISAAGQGEWETQY | TRBJ2-5 | NA | TRBV10-3
ASSDYRSGANVLT | TRBJ2-6 | NA | TRBV6-1
ASSRGISDTQY | TRBJ2-3 | NA | TRBV7-9
ASSLPTSGIGYEQY | TRBJ2-7 | once | TRBV28
ASSFPPGGLYNEQF | TRBJ2-1 | NA | TRBV5-4
ASSPSGGAYEQY | TRBJ2-7 | NA | TRBV14
ASSLSGTSTDTQY | TRBJ2-3 | few | TRBV7-2
SAARGSEKLF | TRBJ1-4 | NA | TRBV29-1